This T cell receptor beta chain stems from a study of T-cell memory formation after mild COVID-19 (dated by TCRdb to 2020 to 2022). Regarding the study in general: TCR sequence clusters from the two donors were largely donor specific. In a couple of donors, T-cell clones that expanded and contracted after mild COVID-19 were followed by sequencing TCRalpha and TCRbeta repertoires longitudinally. Two young, previously healthy adult volunteers made up the cohort, one male and one female. Beyond this particular receptor, the publication reports: Balanced CD4/CD8 phenotypes were observed for clones contracting from day 15 to 85, whereas a bias towards CD4+ was observed for a second wave of clones expanding from day 15 to 37. Some responding clones were detected in pre-infection memory, suggesting pre-existing cross-reactive memory T cells joined the SARS-CoV-2 response. SARS-CoV-2 specificity was not confirmed for the second-wave clones peaking on day 37. The study included only two mild cases, and larger cohorts that include severe cases with pre-infection samples were judged to be necessary. Contracting CD4+ clones were found mainly in CM and EM memory subsets, while CD8+ clones were enriched in EMRA.

Germline trimming amounts to 5 bases on V and 4 bases on J, with 20 as the count of junction bases outside the gene matches. The CDR1 and CDR2 encoded by the germline V gene are SGHTA and FQGNSA. From its cysteine to its phenylalanine, the CDR3 spans 19 amino acids. The CDR3 DNA has 57 bases and is translated from base 1. Ficoll-Paque density gradient centrifugation was used to isolate PBMCs. The run used an Illumina NovaSeq 6000. TCRalpha and TCRbeta cDNA libraries were constructed by 5'RACE with constant-segment primers, with sample barcodes and unique molecular identifiers being introduced. RNA was extracted from every sample with Trizol reagent. Amplification of the libraries took two PCR steps, and the second step added a second sample barcode plus Illumina TruSeq adapters. Libraries were sequenced on an Illumina NovaSeq with 2 x 150 bp paired-end reads. The authors processed their data as follows. Demultiplexing of reads and collapsing into UMI-guided consensus sequences were performed with migec v1.2.7. With mixcr v2.1.11, UMI consensuses were aligned to TRA and TRB V and J templates and assembled into clonotypes. A clonotype was counted as expanded or contracted only when both edgeR and NoisET called the clonotype significant, with the noise models trained on biological replicates. For edgeR calls, a false discovery rate-adjusted p below 0.01 and a log2 fold-change threshold of 1 were applied. As an exploratory analysis of dynamics, PCA with hierarchical clustering was applied to max-normalized trajectories of the 1000 most abundant clonotypes. The CD4 or CD8 phenotype of responding clones was assigned using the separately sequenced CD4+ and CD8+ repertoires. The public sequencing data were trimmed at Q25 with fastp and processed into clonotypes with MiXCR by TCRdb, which kept only in-frame beta chains. Rows matching on CDR3 protein sequence are summarized as one entry with the most common DNA and genes. Here the V and J calls rest on TCRdb's processing, not on the authors' analysis. The sample table shows under 250,000 distinct CDR3 sequences, and 27% are seen once. Of the sample, roughly 10% falls within the top ten clones.

To note about this clonotype: The antigen it binds to is not known. No qualities accompany the bases; no much larger clone lies one base away.

The clonotype comes from an adult woman who had mild COVID-19 (a few samples of this study predate the infection). The sample titles of this study are shuffled in the database, so cell type and time point are left out; the donor was told from shared clones. Sequenced: PBMCs or a T cell subset sorted from them (not recorded which). The chain is encoded by TRBV7-2 joined to TRBJ1-5; 7 central nucleotides agree with TRBD1. Read as DNA, the sequence is TGTGCCAGCAGCCCTACCGGGATCTTCCGGGACAGACTTAATCAGCCCCAGCATTTT. It codes for CASSPTGIFRDRLNQPQHF.